What follows are 21 T cell receptor beta chains derived from one specimen sequenced in a study of vaccination effects on CD4 cells after COVID-19 (dated by TCRdb to about 2022). In the ViraFEST assay, PBMC were stimulated with viral peptide pools, and antigen-specific CD4+ T cell clonotypes were then identified by expansion using TCR sequencing. After around 10 days of culture, CD4+ T cells were isolated with the EasySep CD4+ T cell isolation kit. PCR-confirmed SARS-CoV-2 infection had occurred in convalescent patients between March and December 2020, before the Alpha, Beta and Delta variants emerged in the United States. Antigen specificity for these receptors is unknown. Library preparation was by the immunoSEQ multiplex PCR assay. Held by TCRdb, this immuneACCESS table contains in-frame sequences only and omits some clones. Under half of the omission traces to an unresolved V gene where checked; the cause of the rest is unknown. The sample yields about 45,000 clones; roughly 80% were counted once. Around 28% of the sample rests with the top ten.

The sample consisted of CD4+ T cells from PBMCs cultured with a peptide pool, taken before COVID-19 vaccination. These receptor sequences come from a human donor who had a prior SARS-CoV-2 infection.

This clone was detected a few times. The rearrangement uses TRBV5-1 and TRBJ2-7; the match to TRBD1 covers 7 bases. The CDR3 sequence is 14 residues long. The ends lost 5 bases at V and 3 bases at J; junction bases unmatched: 8. Germline V lookup: CDR1 SGHRS, CDR2 YFSETQ. The CDR3 coding sequence is TGCGCCAGCAGACAAGGACAGGAATACTACGAGCAGTACTTC. Amino acids: CASRQGQEYYEQYF.

The chain has TRBV29-1 and TRBJ1-3; D remains ambiguous. Trimming removed 4 bases at V and 0 bases at J, with 10 bases between. The CDR3 runs to 14 residues. CDR1 and CDR2 (germline): SQVTM, ANQGSEA. This CDR3 is CSVGSPNSGNTIYF. CDR3 bases: TGCAGCGTTGGAAGTCCGAACTCTGGAAACACCATATATTTT.

The V and J genes are TRBV29-1 and TRBJ1-4, with D hard to call. The CDR3 covers 13 residues. Deletions cut 1 base from V and 8 bases from J, with 11 bases between. The germline CDR1 and CDR2 sequences are SQVTM and ANQGSEA. The CDR3 sequence is CSVEVATSEKLFF. The CDR3 DNA sequence: TGCAGCGTTGAAGTTGCCACTAGCGAAAAACTGTTTTTT.

This clone was seen more than once but under ten times. The chain recombines TRBV2 with TRBJ2-7, with TRBD2 matching over 7 bases. Per the germline V gene, CDR1 is SNHLY and CDR2 is FYNNEI. Trimming cost V 4 bases and J 2 bases; bases outside gene matches: 11. The CDR3 spans 16 residues. The CDR3 is CASSGPTSATAYEQYF. CDR3 nucleotides: TGTGCCAGCAGTGGCCCTACTAGCGCGACCGCCTACGAGCAGTACTTC.

The genes are TRBV15 and TRBJ2-7, with a tentative D call TRBD2 (5 bases). Per the germline V gene, CDR1 is LNHNV and CDR2 is YYDKDF (reference sequence). The CDR3 contains 17 residues. V lost 5 bases to trimming and J lost 5 bases, with 25 bases between them. This CDR3 reads CATSGRGWVGRGDEQYF. DNA of the CDR3: TGTGCCACCAGCGGGAGAGGTTGGGTGGGCAGAGGCGACGAGCAGTACTTC.

This chain uses TRBV2 with TRBJ2-3; D might be TRBD1 or TRBD2, each matching 6 bases. This CDR3 is built from 15 residues. V was clipped by 3 bases and J by 5 bases, with 15 bases between them. Germline-derived CDR1 and CDR2 are SNHLY and FYNNEI. The DNA for the CDR3 is TGTGCCAGCAGTGAGTGGGGGGCCGGGGGAGATACGCAGTATTTT. The encoded protein is CASSEWGAGGDTQYF. Full variable domain (remainder filled in from reference TRBV2 and TRBJ2-3): EPEVTQTPSHQVTQMGQEVILRCVPISNHLYFYWYRQILGQKVEFLVSFYNNEISEKSEIFDDQFSVERPDGSNFTLKIRSTKLEDSAMYFCASSEWGAGGDTQYFGPGTRLTVL.

V usage is TRBV7-9 and J usage is TRBJ2-3; 8 bases are shared with TRBD2. Germline CDR1 SEHNR, CDR2 FQNEAQ (reference sequence). Germline trimming cut 2 bases from V and 5 bases from J; bases unmatched to any gene: 0. This CDR3 has 13 amino acids. The CDR3 loop is CASSLRGGDTQYF. DNA of the CDR3: TGTGCCAGCAGCTTACGGGGGGGAGATACGCAGTATTTT.

This chain connects TRBV7-9 to TRBJ2-3; 11 positions agree with TRBD2. Germline assignment: CDR1 SEHNR and CDR2 FQNEAQ (reference sequence). V was clipped by 0 bases and J by 4 bases; unmatched bases: 0. The length of the CDR3 is 15 residues. The CDR3 loop reads CASSLASGRADTQYF. The CDR3 coding sequence is TGTGCCAGCAGCTTAGCTAGCGGGAGGGCAGATACGCAGTATTTT.

A single count supports this clone. V gene TRBV7-6 combines with J gene TRBJ2-5; 8 bases map to TRBD2. V was clipped by 0 bases and J by 2 bases; unmatched bases: 5. The CDR3 has 16 amino acids. Germline assignment: CDR1 SGHVS and CDR2 FNYEAQ. Here the CDR3 DNA reads TGTGCCAGCAGCTTAGCCCCCGGGGGGGGTCAAGAGACCCAGTACTTC. Amino acid sequence: CASSLAPGGGQETQYF.

V and J are TRBV11-2 and TRBJ2-7; D is perhaps TRBD1 (5 bases). The germline V and J ends were trimmed by 5 bases and 4 bases, with 15 bases remaining between them. Germline CDR1 SGHAT, CDR2 FQNNGV. The CDR3 totals 14 residues. The CDR3 bases are TGTGCCAGCAGCGCGGACACGATTTCTTACGAGCAGTACTTC. Translated, it gives CASSADTISYEQYF.

This chain connects TRBV6-4 to TRBJ1-2; D is perhaps TRBD1 (5 bases). V shed 11 bases and J shed 3 bases, with 22 bases lying between them. Germline-derived CDR1 and CDR2 are MRHNA and SNTAGT. This CDR3 spans 15 amino acids. Written as DNA, the CDR3 is TGTGCCCCCCCCAGGGCCCAGGGATGGGACTATGGCTACACCTTC. Protein product: CAPPRAQGWDYGYTF.

The chain joins TRBV6-2 or TRBV6-3 to TRBJ2-1; 8 bases agree with TRBD2. Losses at the gene ends were 2 bases for V and 9 bases for J; bases not matched to a gene: 9. The CDR3 is made up of 15 amino acids. Germline V gene sequence: CDR1 MNHEY, CDR2 SVGEGT. The CDR3 coding sequence is TGTGCCAGCAGTTACGGGGGAGCGGGAGAGGGTGAGCAGTTCTTC. Its protein is CASSYGGAGEGEQFF.

CDR3 sequence (DNA): TGTGCCAGCAGCGTTTCCGTACAGGATTCACCCCTCCACTTT. It translates to CASSVSVQDSPLHF. The rearrangement joins TRBV9 to TRBJ1-6, with a tentative D call TRBD1 (5 bases). The CDR3 has 14 amino acids. Trimming pared 2 bases from V and 8 bases from J, leaving 11 bases between. Looked up from germline, CDR1 is SGDLS and CDR2 is YYNGEE.

The V gene is TRBV9, the J gene TRBJ2-3; D ambiguous. Trimming cost V 4 bases and J 2 bases, with 11 bases left between them. Per the germline V gene, CDR1 is SGDLS and CDR2 is YYNGEE. There are 14 residues in the CDR3. The CDR3 DNA sequence: TGTGCCAGCAGCCCAGCATCACACACAGATACGCAGTATTTT. Residues: CASSPASHTDTQYF.

The J gene is TRBJ1-3, the V gene TRBV9; D may be TRBD1 (5 bases). Germline lookup yields CDR1 SGDLS and CDR2 YYNGEE. This CDR3 has 15 amino acids. Trimming left V 4 bases short and J 0 bases short, with 11 bases between. The CDR3 DNA is TGTGCCAGCAGCACCTCCGGGACCTCTGGAAACACCATATATTTT. Translation gives CASSTSGTSGNTIYF.

This chain uses TRBV5-1 with TRBJ2-7; the match to TRBD1 covers 9 bases. The junction had 11 bases not matched to a gene; V was cut back by 4 bases and J by 6 bases. Germline V lookup: CDR1 SGHRS, CDR2 YFSETQ. The CDR3 runs to 15 residues. The CDR3 protein is CASSPMTGGQSEQYF. CDR3 in DNA: TGCGCCAGCAGCCCAATGACAGGGGGTCAAAGCGAGCAGTACTTC.

V usage is TRBV29-1 and J usage is TRBJ2-3; TRBD2 agrees at 10 bases. V trimming: 4 bases; J trimming: 1 base; junction bases outside the gene matches: 11. The CDR3 sequence is 17 residues long. Germline V lookup: CDR1 SQVTM, CDR2 ANQGSEA. The CDR3 reads CSVVVASGSRGTDTQYF. The CDR3 DNA reads as TGCAGCGTTGTTGTGGCTAGCGGGAGCCGGGGCACAGATACGCAGTATTTT.

The rearrangement joins TRBV5-4 to TRBJ2-3, with D possibly matching TRBD2 (6 bases). Trimming left V 0 bases short and J 3 bases short, with 14 bases between. There are 16 residues in the CDR3. Germline V lookup: CDR1 SGHNT, CDR2 YYREEE (reference sequence). This chain's CDR3 is CASSLVGGGLTDTQYF. The CDR3 coding sequence is TGTGCCAGCAGCTTGGTGGGTGGAGGGTTGACAGATACGCAGTATTTT.

V gene TRBV20-1 combines with J gene TRBJ1-1; perhaps TRBD1 as D (5 bases). The CDR3 is made up of 10 amino acids. V shed 3 bases and J shed 11 bases, with 10 bases lying between them. CDR1 and CDR2 from the germline V gene are DFQATT and SNEGSKA (reference sequence). As DNA, the CDR3 is TGCAGTGCTAGTCGAGGGACGGCTTTCTTT. It is translated as CSASRGTAFF.

The chain employs TRBV27 and TRBJ1-5; 7 nucleotides align to TRBD1. The CDR3 has 17 residues. The germline V gene encodes CDR1 MNHEY and CDR2 SMNVEV (reference sequence). J lost 1 base, V lost 0 bases, and 6 bases had no gene match. CDR3 loop: CASSLSARQGSNQPQHF. The DNA of the CDR3 is TGTGCCAGCAGTTTATCCGCGCGACAGGGCAGCAATCAGCCCCAGCATTTT.

The CDR3 sequence: CASSRVVSADTQYF. The CDR3 DNA follows: TGTGCCAGCAGTCGAGTGGTGAGCGCAGATACGCAGTATTTT. The V and J genes are TRBV6-5 and TRBJ2-3; D gene unclear. The V gene lost 5 bases and the J gene lost 4 bases, with 13 bases spanning the gap. The CDR3 extends over 14 amino acids. The germline V gene has CDR1 MNHEY and CDR2 SVGAGI.